These 9 T cell receptor beta chains were all obtained from the same sample, sequenced in a study of graft-versus-host responses after intestinal transplantation. No antigens are known for them. Only in-frame clones appear in the TCRdb table, and some are missing; sequencing was by immunoSEQ multiplex PCR. The sample consists of over 100,000 clones, 85% to 95% of them appearing once. This material consisted of unstimulated CD8+ T cells sorted from spleen or lymph node cells, taken before intestinal transplant. The receptors originated from a human donor who received an intestinal transplant.

This clone showed up just once. The chain links TRBV7-9 to TRBJ2-7; D is ambiguous. This CDR3 is built from 11 residues. Germline assignment: CDR1 SEHNR and CDR2 FQNEAQ (reference sequence). The germline V and J ends were trimmed by 6 bases and 6 bases, with 9 bases remaining between them. The CDR3 DNA sequence: TGTGCCAGCAGTGACGGTTTCGAGCAGTACTTC. Its protein product is CASSDGFEQYF.

The CDR3 protein is CASSLGGPGGYTF. The CDR3 DNA follows: TGTGCCAGCAGCTTGGGGGGCCCCGGGGGCTACACCTTC. The rearrangement uses TRBV5-6 and TRBJ1-2; D is possibly TRBD1 (5 bases). Trimming left V 0 bases short and J 8 bases short, with 11 bases between. The germline gives CDR1 SGHDT, CDR2 YYEEEE. The CDR3 is 13 amino acids. The full variable domain, completed using reference TRBV5-6 and TRBJ1-2, is DAGVTQSPTHLIKTRGQQVTLRCSPKSGHDTVSWYQQALGQGPQFIFQYYEEEERQRGNFPDRFSGHQFPNYSSELNVNALLLGDSALYLCASSLGGPGGYTFGSGTRLTVV.

This chain joins TRBV27 and TRBJ2-7; 12 bases map to TRBD2. V was clipped by 2 bases and J by 2 bases; unmatched bases: 4. This CDR3 has 16 amino acids. From germline, CDR1 is MNHEY and CDR2 SMNVEV (reference sequence). The CDR3 DNA reads as TGTGCCAGCAGTTTAGGAAGACTAGCGGGAGCCTACGAGCAGTACTTC. Protein: CASSLGRLAGAYEQYF.

This chain uses TRBV6-5 with TRBJ1-5; D is perhaps TRBD1 (5 bases). The CDR3 spans 14 residues. Trimming took off 2 bases at V and 5 bases at J, with 10 bases between the two ends. Looked up from germline, CDR1 is MNHEY and CDR2 is SVGAGI. CDR3 in amino acids: CASSYGAGHQPQHF. CDR3 coding DNA: TGTGCCAGCAGTTACGGGGCAGGGCATCAGCCCCAGCATTTT.

The chain carries TRBV28 and TRBJ2-1; 7 nucleotides align to TRBD1. Trimming cost V 6 bases and J 9 bases; bases outside gene matches: 8. Germline-derived CDR1 and CDR2 are MDHEN and SYDVKM. This CDR3 contains 13 residues. CDR3 nucleotide sequence: TGTGCCAGCAGCCAACAGGGGTGGGGTGAGCAGTTCTTC. This sequence encodes CASSQQGWGEQFF.

The rearrangement links TRBV28 to TRBJ2-2, with 9 bases lining up with TRBD2. There are 14 residues in the CDR3. CDR1 and CDR2 (germline): MDHEN, SYDVKM. After removal of 6 bases from V and 9 bases from J, the junction contained 8 bases not matched to a gene. The CDR3 reads CASRTSGRLRELFF. For the CDR3, the DNA is TGTGCCAGCAGGACCAGCGGGAGGCTCAGGGAGCTGTTTTTT. Using reference TRBV28 and TRBJ2-2 for the parts outside the CDR3, the full variable domain is DVKVTQSSRYLVKRTGEKVFLECVQDMDHENMFWYRQDPGLGLRLIYFSYDVKMKEKGDIPEGYSVSREKKERFSLILESASTNQTSMYLCASRTSGRLRELFFGEGSRLTVL.

The chain links TRBV6-6 to TRBJ2-7, with TRBD1 matching over 9 bases. The CDR3 spans 16 residues. Losses at the gene ends were 6 bases for V and 3 bases for J; bases not matched to a gene: 12. Germline lookup yields CDR1 MNHNY and CDR2 SVGAGI (reference sequence). CDR3 DNA sequence: TGTGCCAGCAGCCTTGATGCCGGGACAGGGCTCTACGAGCAGTACTTC. This gives the protein CASSLDAGTGLYEQYF.

The rearrangement uses TRBV5-1 and TRBJ2-7, with TRBD1 as a possible D gene (6 bases). Germline V gene lookup returns CDR1 SGHRS and CDR2 YFSETQ. The V and J ends lost 2 bases and 5 bases respectively, with 14 bases between them. The CDR3 is made up of 14 amino acids. CDR3 sequence: CASSLYGGADEQYF. CDR3 in DNA: TGCGCCAGCAGCTTATATGGGGGCGCTGACGAGCAGTACTTC.

The rearrangement uses TRBV5-6 and TRBJ1-1, with 7 bases matching TRBD1. V was pared by 2 bases and J by 1 base, with 5 bases of the junction left unmatched. This CDR3 comprises 15 residues. Germline lookup yields CDR1 SGHDT and CDR2 YYEEEE. CDR3 region: CASSLGDRRNTEAFF. The CDR3 DNA reads as TGTGCCAGCAGCTTAGGGGACAGACGGAACACTGAAGCTTTCTTT. Complete variable domain (other parts from reference TRBV5-6 and TRBJ1-1): DAGVTQSPTHLIKTRGQQVTLRCSPKSGHDTVSWYQQALGQGPQFIFQYYEEEERQRGNFPDRFSGHQFPNYSSELNVNALLLGDSALYLCASSLGDRRNTEAFFGQGTRLTVV.